This TCR beta chain is from a study of T-cell reconstitution after alpha-beta-depleted transplantation in children. Library preparation (for TCRbeta) was performed with unique molecular identifiers. TCRdb ran MiXCR on the PCR reads and lists one entry per CDR3 protein. This table holds around 700,000 distinct CDR3 sequences, over 10% found once. Comment on this clonotype: Its antigen is as yet unknown.

Germline V gene sequence: CDR1 DFQATT, CDR2 SNEGSKA (reference sequence). The CDR3 covers 15 residues. V was cut by 3 bases and J by 6 bases, with 18 bases left in between. Points from the study as a whole: Reportedly, only several hundred clones from non-depleted graft cells drove alpha-beta T-cell counts at about two months.

The sequences come from PBMCs, collected before TCRalphabeta/CD19-depleted stem cell transplant. The sequence came from a girl aged 2 to 9 with congenital amegakaryocytic thrombocytopenia, due to receive a stem cell transplant. The rearrangement uses TRBV20-1 and TRBJ2-1; a possible D gene is TRBD2 (5 bases). The CDR3: CSARDAGVESNEQFF. The DNA for the CDR3 is TGCAGTGCTAGGGACGCGGGCGTTGAGTCCAATGAGCAGTTCTTC.